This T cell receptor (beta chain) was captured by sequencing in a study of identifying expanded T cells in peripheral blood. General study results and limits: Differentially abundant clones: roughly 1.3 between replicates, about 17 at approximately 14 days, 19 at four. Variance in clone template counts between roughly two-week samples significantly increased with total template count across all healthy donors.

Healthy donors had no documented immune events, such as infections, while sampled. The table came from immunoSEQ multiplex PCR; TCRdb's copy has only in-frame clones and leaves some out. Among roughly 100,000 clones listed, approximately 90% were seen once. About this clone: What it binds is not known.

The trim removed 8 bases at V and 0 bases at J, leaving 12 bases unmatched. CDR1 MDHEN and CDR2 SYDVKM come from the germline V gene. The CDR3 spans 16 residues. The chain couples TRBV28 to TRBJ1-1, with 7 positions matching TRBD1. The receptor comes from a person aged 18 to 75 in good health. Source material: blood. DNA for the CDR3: TGTGCCAGCTCTTCCTGGGGGGACAGCGTGAACACTGAAGCTTTCTTT. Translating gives CASSSWGDSVNTEAFF.